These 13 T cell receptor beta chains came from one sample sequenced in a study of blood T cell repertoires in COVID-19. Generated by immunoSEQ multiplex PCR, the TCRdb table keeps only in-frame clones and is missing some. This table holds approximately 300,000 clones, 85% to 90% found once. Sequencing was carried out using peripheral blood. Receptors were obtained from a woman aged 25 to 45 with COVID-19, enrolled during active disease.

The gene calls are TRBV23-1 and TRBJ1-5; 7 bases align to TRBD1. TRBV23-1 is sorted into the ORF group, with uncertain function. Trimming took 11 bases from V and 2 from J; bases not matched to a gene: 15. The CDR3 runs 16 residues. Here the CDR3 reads CARRDSQRKGNQPQHF. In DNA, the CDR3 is TGCGCCCGACGGGACAGCCAAAGAAAAGGCAATCAGCCCCAGCATTTT.

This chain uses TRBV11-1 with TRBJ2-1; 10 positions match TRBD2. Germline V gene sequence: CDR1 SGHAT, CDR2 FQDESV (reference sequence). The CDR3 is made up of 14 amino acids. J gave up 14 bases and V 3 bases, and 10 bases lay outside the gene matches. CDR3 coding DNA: TGTGCCAGCAGCTTTATCCAGCGGGGGGGCCGGGAGTTCTTC. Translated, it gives CASSFIQRGGREFF.

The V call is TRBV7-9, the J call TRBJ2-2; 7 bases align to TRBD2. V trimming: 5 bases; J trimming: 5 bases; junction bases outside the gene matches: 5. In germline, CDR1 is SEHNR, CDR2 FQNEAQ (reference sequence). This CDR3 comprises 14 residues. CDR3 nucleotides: TGTGCCAGCAGCCGACGGGGAGGGACCGGGGAGCTGTTTTTT. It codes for CASSRRGGTGELFF.

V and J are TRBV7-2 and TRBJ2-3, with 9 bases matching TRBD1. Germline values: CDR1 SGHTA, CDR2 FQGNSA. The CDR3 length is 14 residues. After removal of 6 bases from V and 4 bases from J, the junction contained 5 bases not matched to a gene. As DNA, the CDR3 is TGTGCCAGCAGATCCGGACAGGGGTCAGATACGCAGTATTTT. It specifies CASRSGQGSDTQYF.

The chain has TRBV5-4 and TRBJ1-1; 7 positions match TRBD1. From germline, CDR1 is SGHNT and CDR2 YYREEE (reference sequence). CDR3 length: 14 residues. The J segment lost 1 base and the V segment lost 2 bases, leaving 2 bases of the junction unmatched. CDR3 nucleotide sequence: TGTGCCAGCAGCTTCGGACAGGAGAACACTGAAGCTTTCTTT. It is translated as CASSFGQENTEAFF.

Written as DNA, the CDR3 is TGTGCCAGTACCTATCTATCAGGACAGGGACCCCCTGGTAATTCACCCCTCCACTTT. Encoded protein: CASTYLSGQGPPGNSPLHF. The rearrangement links TRBV19 to TRBJ1-6; 8 bases align to TRBD1. J gave up 6 bases and V 7 bases, and 20 bases lay outside the gene matches. Germline V gene data show CDR1 as LNHDA and CDR2 as SQIVND (reference sequence). CDR3 size: 19 residues.

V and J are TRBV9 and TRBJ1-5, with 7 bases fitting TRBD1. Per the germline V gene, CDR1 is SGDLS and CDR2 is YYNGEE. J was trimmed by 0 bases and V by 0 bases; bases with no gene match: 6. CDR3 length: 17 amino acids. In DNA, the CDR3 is TGTGCCAGCAGCGTAGGGGACAGCACTTATAGCAATCAGCCCCAGCATTTT. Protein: CASSVGDSTYSNQPQHF.

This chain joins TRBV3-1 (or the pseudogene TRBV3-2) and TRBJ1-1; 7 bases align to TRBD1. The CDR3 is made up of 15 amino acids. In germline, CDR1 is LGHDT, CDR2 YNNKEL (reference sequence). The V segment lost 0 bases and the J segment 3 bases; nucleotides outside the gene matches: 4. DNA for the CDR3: TGTGCCAGCAGCCAAGATCTGCAGGGGGACACTGAAGCTTTCTTT. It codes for CASSQDLQGDTEAFF.

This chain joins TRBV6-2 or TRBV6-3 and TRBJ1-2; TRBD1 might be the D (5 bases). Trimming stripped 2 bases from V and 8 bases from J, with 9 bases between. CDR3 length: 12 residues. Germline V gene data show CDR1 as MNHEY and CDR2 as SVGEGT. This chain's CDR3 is CASSYDRGGYTF. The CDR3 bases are TGTGCCAGCAGTTACGACAGAGGAGGCTACACCTTC.

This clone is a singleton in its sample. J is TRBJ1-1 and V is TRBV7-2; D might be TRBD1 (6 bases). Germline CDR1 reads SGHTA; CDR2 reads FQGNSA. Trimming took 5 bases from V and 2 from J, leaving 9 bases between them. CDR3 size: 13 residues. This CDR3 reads CASSIQGNTEAFF. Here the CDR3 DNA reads TGTGCCAGCAGCATACAGGGTAACACTGAAGCTTTCTTT.

This chain's CDR3 is CASTQILTGTGANEQYV. DNA for the CDR3: TGTGCCAGCACCCAGATACTGACCGGGACAGGGGCAAATGAGCAGTACGTC. The chain couples TRBV6-4 to TRBJ2-7; 10 bases align to TRBD1. The CDR3 runs 17 residues. Trimming cost V 7 bases and J 7 bases; bases outside gene matches: 19. The germline gives CDR1 MRHNA, CDR2 SNTAGT.

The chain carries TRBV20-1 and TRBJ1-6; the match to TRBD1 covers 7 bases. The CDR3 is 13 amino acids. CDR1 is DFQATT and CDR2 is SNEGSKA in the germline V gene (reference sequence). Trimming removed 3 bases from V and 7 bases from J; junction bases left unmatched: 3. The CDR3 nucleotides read TGCAGTGCTAGTCGGGACAGAAATTCACCCCTCCACTTT. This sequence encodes CSASRDRNSPLHF.

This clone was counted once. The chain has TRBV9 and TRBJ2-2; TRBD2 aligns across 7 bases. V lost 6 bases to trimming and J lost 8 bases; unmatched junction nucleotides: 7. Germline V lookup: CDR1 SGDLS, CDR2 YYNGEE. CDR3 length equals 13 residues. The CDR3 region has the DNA TGTGCCAGCACCGTCGGGGGGTCAGGGGAGCTGTTTTTT. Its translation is CASTVGGSGELFF.